This T cell receptor (beta chain) was recorded in a study of PD-L1 blockade in urothelial cancer. Study as a whole: About 90% of the roughly 30 patients comprised males who had bladder-origin urothelial cancer. Blood analyses occurred 3 weeks (second dose) and 6 weeks post treatment start. Blood yielded a median of 141,255 T cells per sample.

Sequencing used immunoSEQ multiplex PCR; TCRdb keeps in-frame clones, though not all of them. The sample carries around 50,000 clones, about 85% recorded once. Regarding the study as a whole: Improved survival was predicted by pretreatment blood TCR clonality below the median.

Concerning this clone itself: Its antigen remains unidentified.

The time point: peripheral blood 6 weeks after treatment start. This specimen was PBMCs, taken around atezolizumab (anti-PD-L1) treatment. The clonotype was recovered from a man aged 50 to 59 with urothelial cancer.

CDR3 in amino acids: CASSLDRATQYF. The CDR3, as DNA: TGCGCCAGCAGCTTGGACAGAGCAACGCAGTATTTT. This chain joins TRBV5-1 and TRBJ2-3; the D is unclear. Germline V gene lookup returns CDR1 SGHRS and CDR2 YFSETQ. This CDR3 has 12 residues. V dropped 0 bases and J dropped 9 bases, with 8 bases sitting between them.